This TCR beta chain was recorded in a study of cytomegalovirus exposure and HLA in healthy donors. Study observations and caveats: One variant, a missense change in DCLRE1C, was linked in a later analysis to TCR beta V- and J-gene trimming. Published work reported that the classifier diagnosed cytomegalovirus status with high specificity and sensitivity.

The PCR ran on 60 Vbeta and 13 Jbeta primers. Produced via immunoSEQ multiplex PCR; TCRdb's table is partial and in-frame only. Here the sample spans about 110,000 clones, about 75% being singletons. Trimming took 4 bases from V and 1 from J, leaving 14 bases between them. From germline, CDR1 is LGHNA and CDR2 YNFKEQ. CDR3 length equals 16 residues. This clone occurred a few times. Antigen specificity is unknown. The TCR originated in a male donor in good health and CMV-seropositive. The chain employs TRBV4-2 and TRBJ1-3, with a weak D call TRBD1 (5 bases). Sequencing was done on a sample of PBMCs. The CDR3 nucleotides read TGTGCCAGCAGCCTGGGGCCCGAAGGGTCTGGAAACACCATATATTTT. It yields the protein CASSLGPEGSGNTIYF.